The subject of this entry is one TCR beta chain. Its specific antigen is unknown. Nothing much larger sits one base from this clone, and base qualities are not available. This sample is drawn from a study of graft-versus-host responses after intestinal transplantation (dated by TCRdb to the early 2020s). About the investigation overall: The transplants that recipients got were multivisceral, liver-intestinal, or isolated intestinal. All recipients received anti-thymocyte globulin induction followed by maintenance tacrolimus and steroids for about three years. Graft-versus-host and host-versus-graft alloreactive T cell clones were tracked in the graft, circulation and bone marrow after intestinal transplantation using bulk TCR-beta CDR3 sequencing. Alloreactive clones were identified by sequencing pre-transplant mixed lymphocyte reaction products and comparing them with unstimulated pre-transplant donor and recipient T cells. A cohort of around 25 intestinal transplant recipients, including one retransplant, was enrolled, and a few patients lacking pretransplant specimens were excluded. Donor T cell macrochimerism was defined as a peak of at least 4% donor T cells among recipient peripheral blood mononuclear cells. Rather than going through the commercial service, samples from three later patients were sequenced in-house on an Illumina MiSeq and processed with MiXCR. Here is what the overall study found, with its caveats: High GvH to HvG T cell clonal ratios were observed in the allografts of patients with donor T cell macrochimerism. GvH clones turned up in recipient bone marrow, with some appearing earlier in ileal mucosa or blood, a pattern consistent with an intestinal mucosal origin. Early after transplant, declines in HvG clones were associated with peak levels of circulating GvH clones. The relatively low number and heterogeneity of intestinal transplant patients limited the conclusions.

The germline V and J ends show losses of 2 bases and 4 bases respectively, and no gene match explains 3 bases of the junction. Inclusive of the bounding cysteine and phenylalanine, the CDR3 is 14 residues long. Only CDR3 DNA is held: 42 bases, read in frame from base 1. CDR1 SGHTA and CDR2 FQGNSA were looked up in the germline V gene. Explained via the paper, the time point label denotes: cells obtained before transplantation from donor or recipient. CD3+CD4+ and CD3+CD8+ populations were FACS-sorted from unstimulated pre-transplant donor and recipient cells taken from spleen or lymph nodes. To prepare the library, the immunoSEQ multiplex PCR assay was applied. In most patients, genomic DNA was isolated using the Qiagen DNeasy Blood and Tissue Kit and sent frozen to Adaptive Biotechnologies for TCR sequencing. For most patients, high-throughput TCR-beta CDR3 sequencing of genomic DNA was performed by Adaptive Biotechnologies. The authors' analysis ran thus. TCR sequencing data for around 20 patients were retrieved from Adaptive's ImmunoSEQ software; a few other patients were processed with MiXCR and VDJtools. To correct CD4 versus CD8 sorting errors, any sequence found in both subsets at a frequency ratio below 5:1 was removed. CDR3 nucleotide sequences shared between donor and recipient were removed because their origin could not be assigned. Alloreactive clones required at least 2-fold expansion over unstimulated cells and minimum CFSE-low frequency of 0.002% (template counts) or 0.001% (read counts). A clone was considered mappable if detected in the sequenced pre-transplant spleen, lymph node, or MLR CFSE-low populations of the donor or recipient. The cumulative frequency of alloreactive clones was calculated as a percentage of all sequences, weighted by copy number. In its TCRdb copy, this immuneACCESS table keeps in-frame sequences only and misses some clones. Where compared with another copy, unresolved V genes explain less than half of these, and the others have no known cause. The V and J calls and clone size are taken from that table; D and trimming were inferred from the DNA. This sample lists about 82,000 clones; roughly 91% were detected once. Less than 0.1% of the sample goes to the ten largest clones.

This receptor was taken from a human donor who received an intestinal transplant. In this chain, TRBV7-2 is recombined with TRBJ2-7, with 9 middle bases fitting TRBD2. The sequences come from unstimulated CD4+ T cells sorted from spleen or lymph node cells, collected before intestinal transplant. The nucleotides read TGTGCCAGCAGCTTAATAGCGGGGGATTACGAGCAGTACTTC. Translated, this gives CASSLIAGDYEQYF.